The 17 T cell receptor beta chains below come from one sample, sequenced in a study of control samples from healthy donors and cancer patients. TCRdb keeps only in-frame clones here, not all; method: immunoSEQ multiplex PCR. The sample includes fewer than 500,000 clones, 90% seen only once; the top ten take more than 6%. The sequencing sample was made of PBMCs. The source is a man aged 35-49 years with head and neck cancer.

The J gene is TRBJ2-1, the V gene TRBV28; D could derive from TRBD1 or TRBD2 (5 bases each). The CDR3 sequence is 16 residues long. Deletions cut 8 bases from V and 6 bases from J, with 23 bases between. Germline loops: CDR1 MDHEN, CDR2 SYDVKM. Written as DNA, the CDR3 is TGTGCCAGCCGAACATCCCGGGACCCTTCACTCAATGAGCAGTTCTTC. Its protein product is CASRTSRDPSLNEQFF.

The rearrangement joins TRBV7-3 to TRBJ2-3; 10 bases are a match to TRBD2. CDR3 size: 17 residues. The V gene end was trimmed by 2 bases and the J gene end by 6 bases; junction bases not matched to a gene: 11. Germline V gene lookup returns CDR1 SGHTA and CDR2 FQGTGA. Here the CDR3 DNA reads TGTGCCAGCAGCTTAGAGTTTAGCGGGAGGCCCGGGGATACGCAGTATTTT. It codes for CASSLEFSGRPGDTQYF.

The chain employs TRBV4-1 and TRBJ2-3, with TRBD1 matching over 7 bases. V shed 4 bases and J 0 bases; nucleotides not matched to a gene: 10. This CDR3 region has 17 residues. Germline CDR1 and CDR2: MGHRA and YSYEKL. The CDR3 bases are TGCGCCAGCAGCCCCGTAGGGACAGCCACTAGCACAGATACGCAGTATTTT. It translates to CASSPVGTATSTDTQYF.

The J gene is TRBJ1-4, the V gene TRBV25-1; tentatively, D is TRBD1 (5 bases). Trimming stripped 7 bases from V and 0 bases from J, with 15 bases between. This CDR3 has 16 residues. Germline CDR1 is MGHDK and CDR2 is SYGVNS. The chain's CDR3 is CASTDRTTSTNEKLFF. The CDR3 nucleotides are TGTGCCAGCACTGACAGAACAACTTCAACTAATGAAAAACTGTTTTTT.

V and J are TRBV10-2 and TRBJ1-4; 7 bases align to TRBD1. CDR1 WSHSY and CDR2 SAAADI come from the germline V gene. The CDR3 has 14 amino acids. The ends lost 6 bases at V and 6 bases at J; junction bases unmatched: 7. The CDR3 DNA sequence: TGCGCCAGCAGAGACAGGGTGTTCGATGAAAAACTGTTTTTT. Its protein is CASRDRVFDEKLFF.

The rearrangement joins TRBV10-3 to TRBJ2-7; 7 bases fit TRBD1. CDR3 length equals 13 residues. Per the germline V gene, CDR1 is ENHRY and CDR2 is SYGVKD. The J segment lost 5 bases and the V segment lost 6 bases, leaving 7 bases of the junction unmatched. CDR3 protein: CAISREGGDEQYF. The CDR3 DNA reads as TGTGCCATCAGCCGAGAAGGGGGCGACGAGCAGTACTTC.

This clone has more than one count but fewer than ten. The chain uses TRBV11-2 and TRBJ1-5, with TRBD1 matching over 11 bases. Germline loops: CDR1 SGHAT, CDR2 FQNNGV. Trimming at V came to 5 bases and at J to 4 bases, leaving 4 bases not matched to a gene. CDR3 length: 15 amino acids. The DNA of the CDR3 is TGTGCCAGCAGCAGGACAGGGGGCTCGAATCAGCCCCAGCATTTT. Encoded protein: CASSRTGGSNQPQHF.

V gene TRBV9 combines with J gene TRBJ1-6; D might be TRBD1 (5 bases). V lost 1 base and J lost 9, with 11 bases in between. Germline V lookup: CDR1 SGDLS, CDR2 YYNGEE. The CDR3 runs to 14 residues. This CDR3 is CASSVSGGGSPLHF. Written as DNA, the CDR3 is TGTGCCAGCAGCGTATCTGGGGGAGGTTCACCCCTCCACTTT. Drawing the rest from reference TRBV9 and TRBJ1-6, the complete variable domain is DSGVTQTPKHLITATGQRVTLRCSPRSGDLSVYWYQQSLDQGLQFLIQYYNGEERAKGNILERFSAQQFPDLHSELNLSSLELGDSALYFCASSVSGGGSPLHFGNGTRLTVT.

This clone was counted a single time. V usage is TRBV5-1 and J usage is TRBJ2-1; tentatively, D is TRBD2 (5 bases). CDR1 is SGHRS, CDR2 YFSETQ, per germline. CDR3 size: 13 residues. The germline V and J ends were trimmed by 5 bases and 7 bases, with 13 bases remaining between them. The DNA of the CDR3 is TGCGCCAGCAGTCCCGGGAACTTAAATGAGCAGTTCTTC. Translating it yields CASSPGNLNEQFF.

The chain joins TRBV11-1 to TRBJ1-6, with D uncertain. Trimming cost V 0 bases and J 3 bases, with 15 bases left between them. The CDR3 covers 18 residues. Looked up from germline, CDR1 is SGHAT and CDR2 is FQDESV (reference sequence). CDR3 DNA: TGTGCCAGCAGCTTAGCAGGACCGACGGCGGACTATAATTCACCCCTCCACTTT. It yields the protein CASSLAGPTADYNSPLHF. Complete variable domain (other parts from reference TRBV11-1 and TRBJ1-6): EAEVAQSPRYKITEKSQAVAFWCDPISGHATLYWYRQILGQGPELLVQFQDESVVDDSQLPKDRFSAERLKGVDSTLKIQPAELGDSAMYLCASSLAGPTADYNSPLHFGNGTRLTVT.

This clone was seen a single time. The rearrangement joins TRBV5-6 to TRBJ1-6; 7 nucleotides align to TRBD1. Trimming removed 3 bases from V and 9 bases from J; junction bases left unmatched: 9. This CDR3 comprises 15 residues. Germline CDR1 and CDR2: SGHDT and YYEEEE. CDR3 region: CASSWLGTEVSPLHF. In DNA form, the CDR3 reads TGTGCCAGCAGCTGGTTGGGGACAGAGGTTTCACCCCTCCACTTT. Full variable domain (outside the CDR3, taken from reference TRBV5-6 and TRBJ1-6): DAGVTQSPTHLIKTRGQQVTLRCSPKSGHDTVSWYQQALGQGPQFIFQYYEEEERQRGNFPDRFSGHQFPNYSSELNVNALLLGDSALYLCASSWLGTEVSPLHFGNGTRLTVT.

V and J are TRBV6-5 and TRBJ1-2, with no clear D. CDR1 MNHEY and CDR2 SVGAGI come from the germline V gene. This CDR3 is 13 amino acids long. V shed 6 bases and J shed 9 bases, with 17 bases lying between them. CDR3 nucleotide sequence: TGTGCCAGCAGCGCGCGGGCTCCTAGAAGCTACACCTTC. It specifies CASSARAPRSYTF.

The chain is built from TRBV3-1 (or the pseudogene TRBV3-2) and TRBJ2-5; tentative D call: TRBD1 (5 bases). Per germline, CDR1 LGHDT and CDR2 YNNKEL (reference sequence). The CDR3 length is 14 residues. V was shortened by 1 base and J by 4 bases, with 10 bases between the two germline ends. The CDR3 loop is CASSQGQGGETQYF. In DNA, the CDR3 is TGTGCCAGCAGCCAAGGTCAGGGTGGAGAGACCCAGTACTTC.

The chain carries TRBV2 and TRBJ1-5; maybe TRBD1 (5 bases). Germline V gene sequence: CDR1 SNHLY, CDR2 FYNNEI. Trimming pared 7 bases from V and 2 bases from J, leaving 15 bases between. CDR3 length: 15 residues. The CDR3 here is CASKGPPAGNQPQHF. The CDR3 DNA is TGTGCCAGCAAGGGGCCCCCGGCAGGCAATCAGCCCCAGCATTTT.

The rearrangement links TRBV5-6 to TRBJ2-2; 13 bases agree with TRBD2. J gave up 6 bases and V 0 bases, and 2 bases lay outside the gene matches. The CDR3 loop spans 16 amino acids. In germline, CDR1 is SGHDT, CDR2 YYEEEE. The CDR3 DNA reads TGTGCCAGCAGCTTGGCCGGACTAGCGGGGGCCGGGGAGCTGTTTTTT. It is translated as CASSLAGLAGAGELFF.

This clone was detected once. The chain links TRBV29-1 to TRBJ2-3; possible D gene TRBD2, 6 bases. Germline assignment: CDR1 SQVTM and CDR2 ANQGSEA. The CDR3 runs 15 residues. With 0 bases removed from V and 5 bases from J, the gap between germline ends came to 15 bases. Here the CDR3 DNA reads TGCAGCGTTGAAGAGTGGCCGGGAGCCGGAGATACGCAGTATTTT. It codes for CSVEEWPGAGDTQYF.

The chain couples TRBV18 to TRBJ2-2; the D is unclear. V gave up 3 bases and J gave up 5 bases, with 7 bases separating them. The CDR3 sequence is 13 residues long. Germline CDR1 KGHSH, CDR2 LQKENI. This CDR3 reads CASSPIETGELFF. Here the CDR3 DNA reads TGTGCCAGCTCACCCATCGAAACCGGGGAGCTGTTTTTT.